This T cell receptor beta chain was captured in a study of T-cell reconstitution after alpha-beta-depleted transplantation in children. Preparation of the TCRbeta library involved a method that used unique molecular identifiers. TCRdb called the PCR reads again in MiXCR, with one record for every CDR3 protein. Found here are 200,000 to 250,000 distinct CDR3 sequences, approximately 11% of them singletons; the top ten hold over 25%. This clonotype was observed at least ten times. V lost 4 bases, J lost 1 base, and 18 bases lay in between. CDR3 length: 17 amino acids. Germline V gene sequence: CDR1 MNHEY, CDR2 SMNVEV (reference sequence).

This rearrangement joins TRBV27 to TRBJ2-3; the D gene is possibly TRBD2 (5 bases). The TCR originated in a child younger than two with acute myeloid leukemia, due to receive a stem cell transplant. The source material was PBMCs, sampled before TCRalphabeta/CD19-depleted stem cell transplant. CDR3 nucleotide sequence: TGTGCCAGCAGTTACTACCGGGGTAGATGGGGCACAGATACGCAGTATTTT. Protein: CASSYYRGRWGTDTQYF.